A selection of T cell receptor beta chains follows, all from one sample in a study of CD8 T cells in ankylosing spondylitis. TCRdb ran MiXCR on the 5' RACE reads and lists one entry per CDR3 protein. The repertoire consists of hundreds of thousands of distinct CDR3 sequences, with roughly 13% occurring once and the leading ten covering nearly 7%. Sample: blood, either unsorted or a sorted T cell fraction (not recorded which). The receptor set was obtained from a male donor with ankylosing spondylitis. Both conserved end residues are part of each CDR3. D genes are given only for firm matches. Expanded clones get a size class; other rows say once, few or many, or leave the size out.

CDR3 DNA,CDR3 protein,V gene,D gene,clone size,J gene
TGTGCCAGCAGTTTCGGGCTAGCTTCCTACGAGCAGTACTTC,CASSFGLASYEQYF,TRBV12-3/TRBV12-4,NA,NA,TRBJ2-7
TGCGCCAGCAGCTTGGTCGGGACAGGGGTCGGGGAGACCCAGTACTTC,CASSLVGTGVGETQYF,TRBV5-1,TRBD1,NA,TRBJ2-5
TGTGCCAGCAGTATGGGACCGCTTATAGGCTACACCTTC,CASSMGPLIGYTF,TRBV12-3/TRBV12-4,NA,few,TRBJ1-2
TGTGCCACCAGTGATTCCCGGACAGGAGACACTGAAGCTTTCTTT,CATSDSRTGDTEAFF,TRBV24-1,TRBD1,many,TRBJ1-1
TGTGCCAGCCCCTTTTCCACAGGGGTCGAGCAGTACTTC,CASPFSTGVEQYF,TRBV25-1,TRBD1,NA,TRBJ2-7
TGCGCCAGCAGCCCGTTCGGCGGATACAATGAGCAGTTCTTC,CASSPFGGYNEQFF,TRBV5-1,NA,few,TRBJ2-1
TGTGCCAGCAGTTCAGCAAGGGCTCAACCCTACGAGCAGTACTTC,CASSSARAQPYEQYF,TRBV12-3/TRBV12-4,NA,NA,TRBJ2-7
TGTGCCAGCTCACCACGGGACAGCCTCTACGAGCAGTACTTC,CASSPRDSLYEQYF,TRBV18,TRBD1,few,TRBJ2-7
TGCAGTGCTAGAGATCCGGGACAGCTCCCTCTCCGGGAGCTGTTTTTT,CSARDPGQLPLRELFF,TRBV20-1,TRBD1,NA,TRBJ2-2
TGCGCCAGCAGCTTGGACAGCTTGTACGTCCTGACTTTC,CASSLDSLYVLTF,TRBV5-1,NA,NA,TRBJ2-6
TGTGCCAGCAGTCTAACTTCAGGGGGCCGCTCAGCTTTCTTT,CASSLTSGGRSAFF,TRBV3-1,TRBD1,NA,TRBJ1-1
TGTGCCAGCAGACCCCCACAGGGGAATATCCCTGAAGCTTTCTTT,CASRPPQGNIPEAFF,TRBV27,TRBD1,few,TRBJ1-1
TGTGCCAGCAGCAAGACCATGACCGAGTCTGGGGCCAACGTCCTGACTTTC,CASSKTMTESGANVLTF,TRBV7-9,NA,NA,TRBJ2-6
TGCAGTGCTATCTATAGCGGCACCTACAATGAGCAGTTCTTC,CSAIYSGTYNEQFF,TRBV20-1,NA,few,TRBJ2-1
TGTGCCAGCAGCCCATGGGGGGTGGGGTCCCAAGAGACCCAGTACTTC,CASSPWGVGSQETQYF,TRBV9,NA,NA,TRBJ2-5
TGCGCCAGCAGCTCGTCACAGGGGCTCTATGGCTACACCTTC,CASSSSQGLYGYTF,TRBV5-1,TRBD1,NA,TRBJ1-2
TGTGCCAGCAGCCCAGGGACTAGCGGGAGCAGAGAGACCCAGTACTTC,CASSPGTSGSRETQYF,TRBV7-2,TRBD2,NA,TRBJ2-5
TGCAGCGGAAGGGAGACTGGGGCCAACGTCCTGACTTTC,CSGRETGANVLTF,TRBV29-1,NA,few,TRBJ2-6
TGCGCCAGCAGCTCTGACAGAGATGAAAAACTGTTTTTT,CASSSDRDEKLFF,TRBV5-1,NA,few,TRBJ1-4
TGTGCCAGCTCACCGGGACAGTTTGGCTACACCTTC,CASSPGQFGYTF,TRBV18,TRBD1,many,TRBJ1-2
TGTGCCAGCAGCTTGGCCCCACTGTCCTCCTACGAGCAGTACTTC,CASSLAPLSSYEQYF,TRBV5-5,NA,few,TRBJ2-7
TGTGCCAGCAGCTTACACGTCGACAATGAGCAGTTCTTC,CASSLHVDNEQFF,TRBV7-2,NA,few,TRBJ2-1
TGTGCCACCAGCAGAGAACAGGCTAATTCACCCCTCCACTTT,CATSREQANSPLHF,TRBV15,NA,few,TRBJ1-6
TGTGCCAGCAGGATCAAGGGAGCGCCTGATGCTTTCTTT,CASRIKGAPDAFF,TRBV7-2,NA,few,TRBJ1-1
TGTGCCAGTACCAAACAGGGCTTAATCCCAGATACGCAGTATTTT,CASTKQGLIPDTQYF,TRBV12-3/TRBV12-4,NA,NA,TRBJ2-3
TGCGCCAGCAGCTTGGATGGGAGCTTAACCCGTAGGGGCTACACCTTC,CASSLDGSLTRRGYTF,TRBV5-1,NA,few,TRBJ1-2
TGTGCCACCAGCCAAGGGGACAGCTACTCTGGAAACACCATATATTTT,CATSQGDSYSGNTIYF,TRBV15,TRBD1,few,TRBJ1-3
TGCGCCAGCAGCCAAGAAGGGACTAACCTGGATACGCAGTATTTT,CASSQEGTNLDTQYF,TRBV4-1,TRBD2,few,TRBJ2-3
TGTGCCAGCAAGTTGAATGTGGAGAAGGCTTTCTTT,CASKLNVEKAFF,TRBV12-3/TRBV12-4,NA,few,TRBJ1-1
TGCAGTGCTTTGGGGGCCGGGGCCAACGTCCTGACTTTC,CSALGAGANVLTF,TRBV20-1,NA,NA,TRBJ2-6
TGTGCCAGCAGTTTTGGACAGGATAGCAATCAGCCCCAGCATTTT,CASSFGQDSNQPQHF,TRBV12-3/TRBV12-4,TRBD1,once,TRBJ1-5